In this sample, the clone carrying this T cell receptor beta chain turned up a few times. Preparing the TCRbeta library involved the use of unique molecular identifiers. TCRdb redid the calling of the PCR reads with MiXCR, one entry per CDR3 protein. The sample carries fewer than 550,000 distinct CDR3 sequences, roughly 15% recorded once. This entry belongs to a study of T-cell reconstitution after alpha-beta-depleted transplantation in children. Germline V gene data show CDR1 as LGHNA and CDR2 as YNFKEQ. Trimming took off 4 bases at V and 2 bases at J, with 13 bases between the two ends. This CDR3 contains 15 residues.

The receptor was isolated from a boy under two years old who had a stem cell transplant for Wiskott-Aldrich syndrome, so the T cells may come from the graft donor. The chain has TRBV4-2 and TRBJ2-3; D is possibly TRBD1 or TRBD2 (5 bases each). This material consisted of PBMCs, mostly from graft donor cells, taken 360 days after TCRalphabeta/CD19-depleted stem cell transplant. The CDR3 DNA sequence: TGTGCCAGCAGCCTCGAAGGGGACCCCACAGATACGCAGTATTTT. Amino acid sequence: CASSLEGDPTDTQYF.